This T cell receptor beta chain emerged from a study of T cell responses to AZD1222 COVID-19 vaccine. Notes on the study in general: The donors showed a predominance of white British ancestry and of females, with possible underestimation of clonal diversity.

Some clones are missing from TCRdb's copy, which holds only in-frame ones; the method was immunoSEQ multiplex PCR. Among roughly 100,000 clones listed, around nine tenths were seen once. As regards this clone: The antigen is not known.

This clonotype was sampled from an adult in good health. Sample: peripheral blood, taken on day 0 of AZD1222 vaccination.

CDR3 amino acids: CASSSDRNTEAFF. CDR3 bases: TGTGCCAGCAGCTCGGACAGAAACACTGAAGCTTTCTTT. The rearrangement joins TRBV2 to TRBJ1-1; a weak D match, TRBD1 (6 bases). V lost 6 bases, J lost 2 bases, and 10 bases lay in between. Germline CDR1 SNHLY, CDR2 FYNNEI. The CDR3 is 13 residues long.